Each of the 32 T cell receptor beta chains below was sequenced from the same sample in a study of shared clonotypes between healthy human individuals. Measured with immunoSEQ multiplex PCR; TCRdb has only the in-frame clones, and not every one. Of roughly 1,100,000 clones detected, more than 65% appear once; the ten largest clones hold 1.5%. Input material: memory CD4+ T cells sorted from blood. Subset given: CD45RA-negative fraction. These receptors all come from a man aged 18 to 35 in good health.

The V gene is TRBV28, the J gene TRBJ1-2; D gene ambiguous. CDR1 MDHEN and CDR2 SYDVKM come from the germline V gene. The V gene lost 7 bases and the J gene lost 4 bases, with 7 bases spanning the gap. The CDR3 extends over 11 amino acids. The CDR3 sequence is CASIRVYGYTF. Written as DNA, the CDR3 is TGTGCCAGCATAAGGGTCTATGGCTACACCTTC.

CDR3 residues: CAWGLGGSSNYGYTF. The CDR3 nucleotides are TGTGCCTGGGGCCTCGGGGGAAGCTCCAACTATGGCTACACCTTC. The J gene is TRBJ1-2, the V gene TRBV30; possible D gene TRBD1, 5 bases. The V gene's germline CDR1 is GTSNPN and CDR2 SVGIG (reference sequence). CDR3 length equals 15 residues. Trimming took 5 bases from V and 2 from J, leaving 18 bases between them.

This chain uses TRBV4-3 with TRBJ1-2; no firm D call. The V end was cut by 1 base, the J end by 1 base, with 13 bases between. The CDR3 extends over 16 amino acids. Germline V gene lookup returns CDR1 LGHNA and CDR2 YSLEER. DNA for the CDR3: TGCGCCAGCAGCCAAGCCGCTTCAGGTGGTAACTATGGCTACACCTTC. Its protein product is CASSQAASGGNYGYTF.

The V gene is TRBV6-1, the J gene TRBJ2-3; tentative D call: TRBD2 (6 bases). Germline CDR1 reads MNHNS; CDR2 reads SASEGT. CDR3 length: 15 residues. The ends were cut back, 8 bases at V and 2 bases at J, with 17 bases in the middle. The CDR3 loop reads CASGEDPGHTDTQYF. In nucleotides, the CDR3 is TGTGCCAGCGGGGAGGACCCCGGGCACACAGATACGCAGTATTTT.

The chain is built from TRBV6-1 and TRBJ1-6, with D unresolved. Between the trimmed V and J ends, which lost 8 bases and 0 bases, there was a span of 8 bases. Per germline, CDR1 MNHNS and CDR2 SASEGT. The CDR3 length is 14 residues. The CDR3 is CASARSSYNSPLHF. The CDR3 DNA reads as TGTGCCAGCGCCAGAAGCTCCTATAATTCACCCCTCCACTTT.

V is TRBV27 and J is TRBJ1-5, with 10 positions matching TRBD1. V lost 6 bases to trimming and J lost 5 bases; unmatched junction nucleotides: 7. Per germline, CDR1 MNHEY and CDR2 SMNVEV (reference sequence). This CDR3 is 15 amino acids long. The CDR3 is CASRTRTGGDQPQHF. CDR3 coding DNA: TGTGCCAGCAGGACACGGACAGGGGGAGATCAGCCCCAGCATTTT.

This chain connects TRBV21-1 to TRBJ2-4. TRBV21-1 is a recognized pseudogene. The CDR3 extends over 14 amino acids. The CDR3 spells CASSSRGAGNIQYF. CDR3 DNA sequence: TGTGCCAGCAGCAGTAGGGGGGCGGGAAACATTCAGTACTTC.

This clone was detected only a few times. DNA for the CDR3: TGCGCCAGCAGCCCGCGAGTGGGTGGGATGAACACTGAAGCTTTCTTT. Residues: CASSPRVGGMNTEAFF. The chain uses TRBV5-1 and TRBJ1-1; no firm D call. V was cut by 4 bases and J by 0 bases, with 16 bases left in between. The CDR3 is 16 amino acids. Germline assignment: CDR1 SGHRS and CDR2 YFSETQ. Filled out from reference TRBV5-1 and TRBJ1-1, the complete variable domain reads KAGVTQTPRYLIKTRGQQVTLSCSPISGHRSVSWYQQTPGQGLQFLFEYFSETQRNKGNFPGRFSGRQFSNSRSEMNVSTLELGDSALYLCASSPRVGGMNTEAFFGQGTRLTVV.

V gene TRBV6-1 combines with J gene TRBJ2-2; D gene unclear. Germline values: CDR1 MNHNS, CDR2 SASEGT. V gave up 3 bases and J gave up 0 bases, with 8 bases separating them. The CDR3 sequence is 15 residues long. The chain's CDR3 is CASSDAATNTGELFF. CDR3 nucleotides: TGTGCCAGCAGTGATGCGGCTACGAACACCGGGGAGCTGTTTTTT.

The chain carries TRBV6-5 and TRBJ2-7; D gene uncertain. V was clipped by 5 bases and J by 2 bases, with 13 bases between them. This CDR3 spans 14 amino acids. Germline V gene data show CDR1 as MNHEY and CDR2 as SVGAGI. CDR3 residues: CASSNQAPPYEQYF. The DNA for the CDR3 is TGTGCCAGCAGTAATCAAGCGCCCCCCTACGAGCAGTACTTC.

This rearrangement joins TRBV6-4 to TRBJ1-5; D is possibly TRBD1 (6 bases). Germline loops: CDR1 MRHNA, CDR2 SNTAGT. The CDR3 is 13 amino acids. V gave up 6 bases and J gave up 5 bases, with 11 bases separating them. The CDR3: CASSIEGDQPQHF. CDR3 in DNA: TGTGCCAGCAGCATAGAGGGGGATCAGCCCCAGCATTTT.

With respect to this clone: The same CDR3 is also encoded by other DNA sequences in this sample. The chain links TRBV28 to TRBJ1-5; D ambiguous. Germline V gives CDR1 MDHEN, CDR2 SYDVKM. This CDR3 comprises 14 residues. V was trimmed by 2 bases and J by 2 bases, leaving 7 bases between them. CDR3 DNA: TGTGCCAGCAGTTTAAGCGGAGGCAATCAGCCCCAGCATTTT. It codes for CASSLSGGNQPQHF.

This clone was seen once. This chain uses TRBV7-8 with TRBJ2-2, with TRBD2 matching 8 bases. Germline values: CDR1 SGHVS, CDR2 FQNEAQ. Germline trimming cut 0 bases from V and 3 bases from J; bases unmatched to any gene: 3. This CDR3 region has 16 residues. The CDR3 here is CASSLAVAGYTGELFF. As DNA, the CDR3 is TGTGCCAGCAGCTTAGCGGTAGCGGGGTACACCGGGGAGCTGTTTTTT.

V is TRBV19 and J is TRBJ1-5, with D hard to call. Germline values: CDR1 LNHDA, CDR2 SQIVND (reference sequence). V was pared by 7 bases and J by 2 bases, with 15 bases between. CDR3 length equals 15 residues. The CDR3 loop is CASKASSAGNQPQHF. In DNA form, the CDR3 reads TGTGCCAGTAAGGCAAGTTCGGCCGGCAATCAGCCCCAGCATTTT.

This clone showed up many times. The rearrangement links TRBV29-1 to TRBJ2-6; no reliable D call. V lost 5 bases to trimming and J lost 0 bases, with 5 bases between them. Germline loops: CDR1 SQVTM, CDR2 ANQGSEA. The CDR3 totals 13 residues. CDR3 coding DNA: TGCAGCGTTCTGTCCTCTGGGGCCAACGTCCTGACTTTC. Encoded protein: CSVLSSGANVLTF.

The chain has TRBV7-8 and TRBJ2-5, with 8 bases fitting TRBD2. The CDR3 is 14 residues long. The germline V gene encodes CDR1 SGHVS and CDR2 FQNEAQ. After removal of 5 bases from V and 5 bases from J, the junction contained 7 bases not matched to a gene. The CDR3 coding sequence is TGTGCCAGCAGCCCGTGGACTAGCCGGGAGACCCAGTACTTC. The encoded protein is CASSPWTSRETQYF. The full variable domain, completed using reference TRBV7-8 and TRBJ2-5, is GAGVSQSPRYKVAKRGQDVALRCDPISGHVSLFWYQQALGQGPEFLTYFQNEAQLDKSGLPSDRFFAERPEGSVSTLKIQRTQQEDSAVYLCASSPWTSRETQYFGPGTRLLVL.

The V and J genes are TRBV29-1 and TRBJ2-3, with 13 bases aligning to TRBD2. The CDR3 sequence is 15 residues long. J gave up 3 bases and V 6 bases, and 6 bases lay outside the gene matches. Germline V lookup: CDR1 SQVTM, CDR2 ANQGSEA. The CDR3: CSVLGLAGRTDTQYF. The DNA for the CDR3 is TGCAGCGTCCTGGGACTAGCGGGGAGAACAGATACGCAGTATTTT.

The chain links TRBV4-1 to TRBJ2-4; D not resolved. CDR1 is MGHRA and CDR2 is YSYEKL in the germline V gene. There are 15 residues in the CDR3. Trimming removed 1 base at V and 6 bases at J, with 13 bases between. Written as DNA, the CDR3 is TGCGCCAGCAGCCAAGTCACAGATACTGGAAACATTCAGTACTTC. It codes for CASSQVTDTGNIQYF.

A word on this clone: Possible read error: a much larger clone is one base away. Within the sample, other DNA sequences also encode this same CDR3. This chain joins TRBV5-1 and TRBJ1-1; no clear D. Trimming stripped 1 base from V and 4 bases from J, with 8 bases between. This CDR3 contains 13 residues. Germline CDR1 SGHRS, CDR2 YFSETQ. The DNA of the CDR3 is TGCGCCAGCAGCTTGTCACGGGGCACTGAAGCTTTCTTT. Protein product: CASSLSRGTEAFF.

The chain has TRBV14 and TRBJ2-2; 7 bases line up with TRBD2. V lost 4 bases and J lost 4; bases outside the gene matches: 9. CDR1 and CDR2 (germline): SGHDN, FVKESK. The CDR3 has 16 residues. CDR3 residues: CASSPRLATGTGELFF. The CDR3 nucleotides read TGTGCCAGCAGCCCCCGACTAGCTACAGGCACCGGGGAGCTGTTTTTT.

The rearrangement joins TRBV30 to TRBJ1-2; TRBD1 is a possible D gene (5 bases). The CDR3 loop spans 11 amino acids. CDR1 and CDR2 (germline): GTSNPN, SVGIG (reference sequence). Trimming cost V 5 bases and J 6 bases, with 10 bases left between them. CDR3: CAWSGRDGYTF. The CDR3 coding sequence is TGTGCCTGGTCAGGGAGGGATGGCTACACCTTC.

This chain links TRBV6-1 with TRBJ1-2; the D gene is possibly TRBD1 (5 bases). CDR3 length: 13 amino acids. Trimming removed 6 bases from V and 7 bases from J, with 15 bases in between. CDR1 MNHNS and CDR2 SASEGT come from the germline V gene. The CDR3 DNA sequence: TGTGCCAGCAGGACGGGGGGACTCGGTGGCTACACCTTC. It yields the protein CASRTGGLGGYTF.

V usage is TRBV6-6 and J usage is TRBJ2-7; the D gene is possibly TRBD2 (6 bases). Deletions cut 4 bases from V and 1 base from J, with 14 bases between. Germline values: CDR1 MNHNY, CDR2 SVGAGI (reference sequence). The CDR3 runs 15 residues. In nucleotides, the CDR3 is TGTGCCAGCAGTTCGCTAGGCGGAGGGTCCTACGAGCAGTACTTC. Translation: CASSSLGGGSYEQYF.

The chain is built from TRBV27 and TRBJ1-6; the D is unclear. This CDR3 has 15 amino acids. V was pared by 8 bases and J by 7 bases, with 18 bases between. Germline CDR1 is MNHEY and CDR2 is SMNVEV (reference sequence). The CDR3 nucleotides are TGTGCCAGCGGGCAACTAGGACGGACGAATTCACCCCTCCACTTT. Protein product: CASGQLGRTNSPLHF.

V and J are TRBV2 and TRBJ2-7; the D call may be TRBD1 or TRBD2 (6 bases each). The germline gives CDR1 SNHLY, CDR2 FYNNEI. The CDR3 length is 13 residues. Trimming removed 8 bases at V and 9 bases at J, with 20 bases between. Here the CDR3 reads CASLGGLAFGQYF. CDR3 DNA sequence: TGTGCCAGCCTAGGGGGGCTAGCGTTTGGGCAGTACTTC.

The gene calls are TRBV28 and TRBJ1-2, with 12 bases aligning to TRBD1. V was clipped by 3 bases and J by 0 bases; unmatched bases: 2. The length of the CDR3 is 16 residues. The germline V gene encodes CDR1 MDHEN and CDR2 SYDVKM. DNA for the CDR3: TGTGCCAGCAGTTTGGGACAGGGGGCGACTAACTATGGCTACACCTTC. Protein product: CASSLGQGATNYGYTF.

The chain is built from TRBV5-1 and TRBJ2-7; D not resolved. V dropped 0 bases and J dropped 5 bases, with 18 bases sitting between them. This CDR3 spans 16 amino acids. Looked up from germline, CDR1 is SGHRS and CDR2 is YFSETQ. The CDR3 is CASSLDMAASGDEQYF. Here the CDR3 DNA reads TGCGCCAGCAGCTTGGATATGGCAGCCTCCGGTGACGAGCAGTACTTC.

The table lists this clone with a few counts. This chain uses TRBV6-1 with TRBJ1-5; TRBD1 matches 8 bases. V dropped 6 bases and J dropped 7; count of bases not matched to a gene: 5. The CDR3 sequence is 13 residues long. CDR1 is MNHNS, CDR2 SASEGT, per germline. CDR3 bases: TGTGCCAGCAGCCAGGGGGCCGGACAGCCCCAGCATTTT. It codes for CASSQGAGQPQHF.

The V call is TRBV2, the J call TRBJ2-1; D perhaps matches TRBD1 (6 bases). This CDR3 spans 13 amino acids. The V end lost 1 base, the J end lost 12 bases, and 13 bases lay between the germline ends. Germline CDR1 SNHLY, CDR2 FYNNEI. Here the CDR3 DNA reads TGTGCCAGCAGTGAAGGGCAGGGGCGGATGCAGTTCTTC. Translation gives CASSEGQGRMQFF.

The gene calls are TRBV30 and TRBJ1-1; unclear D gene. From germline, CDR1 is GTSNPN and CDR2 SVGIG (reference sequence). Trimming removed 4 bases at V and 0 bases at J, with 12 bases between. The CDR3 sequence is 14 residues long. CDR3 sequence (DNA): TGTGCCTGGACCCCCGGACCGATGAACACTGAAGCTTTCTTT. Translating gives CAWTPGPMNTEAFF.

The gene calls are TRBV2 and TRBJ2-3; the D is unclear. The CDR3 sequence is 17 residues long. Germline V gene sequence: CDR1 SNHLY, CDR2 FYNNEI. Between the trimmed V and J ends, which lost 6 bases and 0 bases, there was a span of 19 bases. The CDR3 nucleotides read TGTGCCAGCAGCGCTGAGCACAACTTGGCTAGCACAGATACGCAGTATTTT. This gives the protein CASSAEHNLASTDTQYF.

This chain uses TRBV4-1 with TRBJ2-2; 9 bases fit TRBD1. Germline V CDR1 and CDR2: MGHRA, YSYEKL. The CDR3 sequence is 15 residues long. Germline trimming cut 5 bases from V and 5 bases from J; bases unmatched to any gene: 6. The CDR3: CASSKTGTGTGELFF. The CDR3 DNA follows: TGCGCCAGCAGCAAAACCGGGACAGGGACCGGGGAGCTGTTTTTT.